This entry is about one T cell receptor beta chain. Its antigen is unidentified. Carried by each TCR cDNA molecule was a unique molecular identifier. TCRdb reanalysed the 5' RACE reads using MiXCR and keeps one entry per CDR3 protein. The sample comprises just under 95,000 distinct CDR3 sequences, more than 10% of which are singletons, and under 50% rests with the top ten. Time point noted: sample taken at primary tumor resection. The authors sequenced whole RNA from tumor, nontumor lung or frozen PBMC without sorting. Untreated early-stage non-small cell lung cancer patients, around 72 in total, were the donors. Losses at the gene ends were 2 bases for V and 3 bases for J; bases not matched to a gene: 4. The CDR3 covers 15 residues. Germline CDR1 reads SGHTA; CDR2 reads FQGNSA. The sample comes from a study of spatial heterogeneity in lung cancer. Study-level background: On average, each unique TCR and UMI combination appeared more than ten times in raw reads. Findings and limits, study-wide: In blood, ubiquitous expanded tumor TCRs appeared more at resection than follow-up.

This sequence originates from a male donor with early-stage non-small cell lung cancer. The chain has TRBV7-2 and TRBJ2-3; 8 bases are a match to TRBD2. Material: PBMCs, obtained at surgery. The CDR3 nucleotides are TGTGCCAGCAGCTTAAGGCGGGAGGTAACAGATACGCAGTATTTT. This encodes CASSLRREVTDTQYF.